Presented here are 26 T cell receptor beta chains from one specimen sequenced in a study of blood T cell repertoires in COVID-19. Only in-frame clones appear in the TCRdb table, and some are missing; sequencing was by immunoSEQ multiplex PCR. The sample lists 100,000 to 130,000 clones; around 90% were seen once. Specimen: peripheral blood. The receptor set was obtained from a middle-aged man with active or convalescent COVID-19.

This chain joins TRBV6-6 and TRBJ1-1; possible D gene TRBD1, 5 bases. Germline V gene data show CDR1 as MNHNY and CDR2 as SVGAGI (reference sequence). The CDR3 spans 17 residues. Trimming removed 5 bases at V and 3 bases at J, with 22 bases between. CDR3 in amino acids: CASSRWGGSAVDTEAFF. The CDR3 nucleotides read TGTGCCAGCAGTCGCTGGGGGGGAAGCGCGGTGGACACTGAAGCTTTCTTT.

This chain links TRBV5-1 with TRBJ1-2, with TRBD1 identical over 7 bases. The J segment lost 2 bases and the V segment lost 3 bases, leaving 13 bases of the junction unmatched. CDR3 length equals 17 residues. Germline V lookup: CDR1 SGHRS, CDR2 YFSETQ. Here the CDR3 reads CASSSLASTGLNYGYTF. Written as DNA, the CDR3 is TGCGCCAGCAGCTCGCTGGCCTCGACAGGGCTCAACTATGGCTACACCTTC.

The chain is built from TRBV4-3 and TRBJ1-2; the D gene is possibly TRBD1 (5 bases). The CDR3 length is 14 residues. Trimming stripped 3 bases from V and 7 bases from J, with 15 bases between. CDR1 LGHNA and CDR2 YSLEER come from the germline V gene. The CDR3 DNA reads TGCGCCAGCAGCCACCGGGGAGGGGAGGGTGGCTACACCTTC. Its translation is CASSHRGGEGGYTF.

This clone was observed a handful of times. The V and J genes are TRBV7-3 and TRBJ1-6; a possible D gene is TRBD1 (6 bases). The CDR3 totals 14 residues. V lost 5 bases and J 9 bases, leaving 14 bases between the germline ends. Germline CDR1 SGHTA, CDR2 FQGTGA. In DNA, the CDR3 is TGTGCCAGCAGCGCACAGGGATTTAGTTCACCCCTCCACTTT. Translation gives CASSAQGFSSPLHF.

Here the CDR3 reads CASLPGMENEQFF. The CDR3 DNA is TGTGCCAGCCTCCCGGGGATGGAGAATGAGCAGTTCTTC. The chain joins TRBV7-2 to TRBJ2-1; D possibly corresponds to TRBD2 (5 bases). This CDR3 spans 13 amino acids. V lost 8 bases, J lost 7 bases, and 15 bases lay in between. CDR1 and CDR2 from the germline V gene are SGHTA and FQGNSA.

The chain uses TRBV28 and TRBJ1-2; no reliable D call. Trimming pared 3 bases from V and 4 bases from J, leaving 18 bases between. Germline CDR1 reads MDHEN; CDR2 reads SYDVKM. The CDR3 totals 16 residues. The CDR3 spells CASSLADLGVFYGYTF. CDR3 DNA: TGTGCCAGCAGTTTGGCAGACTTGGGAGTATTCTATGGCTACACCTTC.

There are a few counts of this clone. V gene TRBV6-2 or TRBV6-3 combines with J gene TRBJ2-7; 7 bases align to TRBD2. This CDR3 contains 13 residues. V lost 2 bases to trimming and J lost 4 bases; unmatched junction nucleotides: 2. The germline V gene has CDR1 MNHEY and CDR2 SVGEGT. CDR3 in amino acids: CASSYAGDYEQYF. The CDR3 coding sequence is TGTGCCAGCAGTTACGCGGGAGATTACGAGCAGTACTTC.

The rearrangement links TRBV9 to TRBJ2-1, with TRBD2 identical over 11 bases. Losses at the gene ends were 3 bases for V and 8 bases for J; bases not matched to a gene: 7. The CDR3 loop spans 15 amino acids. In germline, CDR1 is SGDLS, CDR2 YYNGEE. This CDR3 reads CASSASGRNMDEQFF. The DNA of the CDR3 is TGTGCCAGCAGCGCTAGCGGGAGGAACATGGATGAGCAGTTCTTC.

CDR3 sequence: CASSSLSGRIYNEQFF. As DNA, the CDR3 is TGTGCCAGCAGCTCCCTCAGCGGGAGGATTTACAATGAGCAGTTCTTC. The rearrangement joins TRBV7-2 to TRBJ2-1; 9 bases line up with TRBD2. V shed 4 bases and J 4 bases; nucleotides not matched to a gene: 8. Germline CDR1 SGHTA, CDR2 FQGNSA. The CDR3 runs 16 residues.

This clone was observed a few times. The V and J genes are TRBV2 and TRBJ1-1; D gene unclear. V lost 0 bases, J lost 9 bases, and 11 bases lay in between. The length of the CDR3 is 13 residues. CDR1 SNHLY and CDR2 FYNNEI come from the germline V gene. CDR3 amino acids: CASSEAPGGKAFF. The CDR3 nucleotides read TGTGCCAGCAGTGAAGCCCCGGGAGGAAAAGCTTTCTTT.

The CDR3 sequence is CASSQSPREGTEAFF. The DNA of the CDR3 is TGCGCCAGCAGTCAATCGCCCAGGGAAGGGACTGAAGCTTTCTTT. V usage is TRBV23-1 and J usage is TRBJ1-1, with D possibly being TRBD1 (5 bases). TRBV23-1 is an ORF; its function is uncertain. The CDR3 has 15 residues. V lost 0 bases and J lost 5, with 13 bases in between.

The V gene is TRBV24-1, the J gene TRBJ2-6; D is ambiguous. Germline assignment: CDR1 KGHDR and CDR2 SFDVKD. The length of the CDR3 is 14 residues. The V end was cut by 4 bases, the J end by 1 base, with 4 bases between. In DNA form, the CDR3 reads TGTGCCACCAGTGACCCGTCTGGGGCCAACGTCCTGACTTTC. It yields the protein CATSDPSGANVLTF.

This clone has only a few counts. The chain combines TRBV7-2 with TRBJ1-4, with D perhaps TRBD1 (5 bases). Per the germline V gene, CDR1 is SGHTA and CDR2 is FQGNSA. Trimming cost V 5 bases and J 8 bases, with 12 bases left between them. The CDR3 loop spans 13 amino acids. The CDR3 here is CASSNPTAEKLFF. The DNA of the CDR3 is TGTGCCAGCAGCAATCCGACAGCAGAAAAACTGTTTTTT.

This clone is a singleton in its sample. This chain joins TRBV28 and TRBJ1-6; D perhaps matches TRBD1 (6 bases). CDR3 length: 15 residues. Germline CDR1 reads MDHEN; CDR2 reads SYDVKM. V was pared by 6 bases and J by 3 bases, with 12 bases between. The DNA for the CDR3 is TGTGCCAGCAGAATGGACAGAGACTATAATTCACCCCTCCACTTT. Protein sequence: CASRMDRDYNSPLHF.

This rearrangement joins TRBV28 to TRBJ2-7; no clear D gene. The V gene lost 4 bases and the J gene lost 4 bases, with 14 bases spanning the gap. The CDR3 loop spans 14 amino acids. The germline gives CDR1 MDHEN, CDR2 SYDVKM. The CDR3 sequence is CASSSVPAMYEQYF. The CDR3 nucleotides read TGTGCCAGCAGTTCGGTCCCCGCGATGTACGAGCAGTACTTC.

This chain joins TRBV7-8 and TRBJ2-1; TRBD2 aligns across 7 bases. This CDR3 is built from 16 residues. The germline V gene encodes CDR1 SGHVS and CDR2 FQNEAQ. V trimming: 2 bases; J trimming: 5 bases; junction bases outside the gene matches: 9. CDR3: CASSLPTGRLDNEQFF. The CDR3 DNA is TGTGCCAGCAGCTTACCCACCGGGAGGTTAGACAATGAGCAGTTCTTC.

This clone showed up just once. This chain joins TRBV10-3 and TRBJ1-2; D is perhaps TRBD1 (5 bases). This CDR3 region has 13 residues. CDR1 ENHRY and CDR2 SYGVKD come from the germline V gene. V lost 11 bases and J 1 base, leaving 14 bases between the germline ends. CDR3 loop: CAGSRVGNYGYTF. The CDR3 nucleotides read TGTGCCGGAAGCAGGGTGGGTAACTATGGCTACACCTTC.

The V call is TRBV2, the J call TRBJ2-1; possibly TRBD1 for D (6 bases). The CDR3 runs 16 residues. Between the trimmed V and J ends, which lost 4 bases and 0 bases, there was a span of 13 bases. Per germline, CDR1 SNHLY and CDR2 FYNNEI. CDR3 DNA: TGTGCCAGCAGTGGGGGCAGGGGTCGCTCCTACAATGAGCAGTTCTTC. Translating it yields CASSGGRGRSYNEQFF.

The CDR3 reads CASSSLWGTASNQPQHF. CDR3 DNA sequence: TGTGCCAGCAGTTCCCTTTGGGGGACAGCTAGCAATCAGCCCCAGCATTTT. The chain employs TRBV6-2 or TRBV6-3 and TRBJ1-5; 7 nucleotides align to TRBD1. The CDR3 has 17 amino acids. With V trimmed by 4 bases and J by 0 bases, 9 bases remained unmatched. The germline CDR1 and CDR2 sequences are MNHEY and SVGEGT.

This chain links TRBV7-9 with TRBJ2-5; 9 bases match TRBD1. Trimming took 3 bases from V and 2 from J; bases not matched to a gene: 7. Germline V CDR1 and CDR2: SEHNR, FQNEAQ (reference sequence). This CDR3 has 16 amino acids. The CDR3 DNA is TGTGCCAGCAGCTTTGGACAGGGGCTAAGGCAAGAGACCCAGTACTTC. Its protein product is CASSFGQGLRQETQYF.

The chain links TRBV28 to TRBJ1-2, with 10 bases identical to TRBD1. Germline V lookup: CDR1 MDHEN, CDR2 SYDVKM. V lost 1 base to trimming and J lost 4 bases; unmatched junction nucleotides: 3. The CDR3 extends over 15 amino acids. The CDR3 DNA sequence: TGTGCCAGCAGTTTATCGACAGGGGGCAGCTATGGCTACACCTTC. Its translation: CASSLSTGGSYGYTF.

This clone was seen once. The chain is built from TRBV5-1 and TRBJ2-1, with TRBD2 as a possible D gene (7 bases). Trimming left V 3 bases short and J 1 base short, with 14 bases between. The CDR3 spans 16 residues. Germline CDR1 and CDR2: SGHRS and YFSETQ. The CDR3 loop reads CASSSPAGASYNEQFF. CDR3 nucleotides: TGCGCCAGCAGCTCCCCCGCGGGGGCGTCCTACAATGAGCAGTTCTTC.

This clone appeared a single time. This chain uses TRBV2 with TRBJ1-6, with TRBD1 identical over 12 bases. V shed 6 bases and J 7 bases; nucleotides not matched to a gene: 7. This CDR3 spans 16 amino acids. From germline, CDR1 is SNHLY and CDR2 FYNNEI. This CDR3 is CASRLGQGAQNSPLHF. The CDR3 coding sequence is TGTGCCAGCAGGTTGGGACAGGGGGCGCAGAATTCACCCCTCCACTTT.

The V and J genes are TRBV7-2 and TRBJ1-2; 8 bases fit TRBD1. Trimming at V came to 2 bases and at J to 13 bases, leaving 6 bases not matched to a gene. The CDR3 totals 12 residues. CDR1 is SGHTA and CDR2 is FQGNSA in the germline V gene. CDR3 DNA: TGTGCCAGCAGCTTACGGACAGGGTCGCCCACCTTC. This codes for CASSLRTGSPTF. Full variable domain (remainder filled in from reference TRBV7-2 and TRBJ1-2): GAGVSQSPSNKVTEKGKDVELRCDPISGHTALYWYRQSLGQGLEFLIYFQGNSAPDKSGLPSDRFSAERTGGSVSTLTIQRTQQEDSAVYLCASSLRTGSPTFGSGTRLTVV.

This chain connects TRBV6-1 to TRBJ1-1; D may be TRBD1 (6 bases). The CDR3 has 14 residues. Germline V gene sequence: CDR1 MNHNS, CDR2 SASEGT. V was clipped by 2 bases and J by 1 base, with 8 bases between them. CDR3 loop: CASSEWTENTEAFF. CDR3 nucleotide sequence: TGTGCCAGCAGTGAATGGACAGAGAACACTGAAGCTTTCTTT.

V gene TRBV6-6 combines with J gene TRBJ1-6, with D maybe TRBD1 (5 bases). Germline CDR1 MNHNY, CDR2 SVGAGI (reference sequence). The CDR3 contains 14 residues. The ends were cut back, 7 bases at V and 4 bases at J, with 11 bases in the middle. The CDR3 DNA sequence: TGTGCCAGCACCCCCGACAGTTATAATTCACCCCTCCACTTT. The encoded protein is CASTPDSYNSPLHF.